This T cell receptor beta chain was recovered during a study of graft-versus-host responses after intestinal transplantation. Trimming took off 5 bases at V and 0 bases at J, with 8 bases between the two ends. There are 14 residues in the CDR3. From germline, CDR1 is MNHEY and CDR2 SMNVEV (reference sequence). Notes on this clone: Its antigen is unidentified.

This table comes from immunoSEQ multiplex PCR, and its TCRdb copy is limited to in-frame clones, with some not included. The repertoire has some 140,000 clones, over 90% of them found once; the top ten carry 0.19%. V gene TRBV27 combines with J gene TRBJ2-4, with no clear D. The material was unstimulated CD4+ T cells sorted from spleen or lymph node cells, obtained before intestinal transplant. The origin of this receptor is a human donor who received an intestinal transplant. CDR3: CASSPRLAKNIQYF. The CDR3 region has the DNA TGTGCCAGCAGTCCACGGTTAGCCAAAAACATTCAGTACTTC.